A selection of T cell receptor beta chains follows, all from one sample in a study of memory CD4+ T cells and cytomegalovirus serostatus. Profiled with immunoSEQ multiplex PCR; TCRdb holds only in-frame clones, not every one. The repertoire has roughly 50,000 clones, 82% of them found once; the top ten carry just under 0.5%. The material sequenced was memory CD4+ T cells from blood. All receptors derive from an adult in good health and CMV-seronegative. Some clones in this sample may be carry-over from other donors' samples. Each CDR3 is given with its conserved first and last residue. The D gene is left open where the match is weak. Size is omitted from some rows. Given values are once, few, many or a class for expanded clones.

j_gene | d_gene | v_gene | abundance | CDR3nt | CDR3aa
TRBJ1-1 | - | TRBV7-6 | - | TGTGCCAGCAGCCTCGGAGAAGGCGCTGAAGCTTTCTTT | CASSLGEGAEAFF
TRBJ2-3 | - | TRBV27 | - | TGTGCCAGCAGTACCCGGTACAGCCGGGACTCAGACCCAGATACGCAGTATTTT | CASSTRYSRDSDPDTQYF
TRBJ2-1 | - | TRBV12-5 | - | TGTGCTAGTGGTTTGCGGATGGCGGTCCAAGATAATCATGAGCAGTTCTTC | CASGLRMAVQDNHEQFF
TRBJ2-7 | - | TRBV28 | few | TGTGCCAGCAGTTTAACACCGTCCGAGCAGTACTTC | CASSLTPSEQYF
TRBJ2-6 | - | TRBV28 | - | TGTGCCAGCAGTCCCCAGGCCAACGTCCTGACTTTC | CASSPQANVLTF
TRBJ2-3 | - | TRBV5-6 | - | TGTGCCAGCAGCCCCTGGGGACGGAGCACAGATACGCAGTATTTT | CASSPWGRSTDTQYF
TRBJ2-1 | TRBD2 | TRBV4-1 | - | TGCGCCAGCAGCCAAGCTAGCGGAGCCTACAATGAGCAGTTCTTC | CASSQASGAYNEQFF
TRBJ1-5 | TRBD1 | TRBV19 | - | TGTGCCAGTAGTACCCAGACAGGGCGAGAGAATCAGCCCCAGCATTTT | CASSTQTGRENQPQHF
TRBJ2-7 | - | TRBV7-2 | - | TGTGCCAGCAGTCTAACCTACGAGCAGTACTTC | CASSLTYEQYF
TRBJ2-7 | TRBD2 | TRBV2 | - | TGTGCCAGCAGTTTACTAGCGGGGGCCACCTACGAGCAGTACTTC | CASSLLAGATYEQYF
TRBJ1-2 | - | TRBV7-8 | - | TGTGCCAGCAGTTCCCAAAAAGGGAAGGAGAGAGGCTATGGCTACACCTTC | CASSSQKGKERGYGYTF
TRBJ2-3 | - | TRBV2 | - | TGTGCCAGCAGAATTCCGGGACCTCGCACAGATACGCAGTATTTT | CASRIPGPRTDTQYF
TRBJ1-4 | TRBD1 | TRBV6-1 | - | TGTGCCAGCAGTCAGAGGGGGCGTGAAAAACTGTTTTTT | CASSQRGREKLFF
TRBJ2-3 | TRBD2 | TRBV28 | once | TGTGCCAGCAGTCGTCGACTAGCGGCCCTAGTCGGTACGCAGTATTTT | CASSRRLAALVGTQYF
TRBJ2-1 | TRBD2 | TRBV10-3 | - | TGTGCCATCAGTGACCCCTTAGGGGCGGGGGATGAGCAGTTCTTC | CAISDPLGAGDEQFF
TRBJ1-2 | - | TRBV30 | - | TGTGCCTGGAGTACAACCCTCCTCGGCCCGAACTATGGCTACACCTTC | CAWSTTLLGPNYGYTF
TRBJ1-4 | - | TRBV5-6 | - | TGTGCCGACCAGGGACCTAATGAAAAACTGTTTTTT | CADQGPNEKLFF
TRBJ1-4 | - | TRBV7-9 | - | TGTGCCAGCAGCTTAGCCCGACTCGGTCAAGACCTAATGAAGGGGCTGTTTTTT | CASSLARLGQDLMKGLFF
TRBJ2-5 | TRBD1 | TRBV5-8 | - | TGTGCCAGCAGCTTTCGGGACAGGGGACGTTCTCAAGAGACCCAGTACTTC | CASSFRDRGRSQETQYF
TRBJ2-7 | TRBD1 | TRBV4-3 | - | TGCGCCAGCAGTAAGACCCCGGGACAGGGGGGCGAGCAGTACTTC | CASSKTPGQGGEQYF
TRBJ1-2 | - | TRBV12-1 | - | TGTGCCAGCAGCTTTAAAACGTTCAGCCCTGTCTATGGCTACACCTTC | CASSFKTFSPVYGYTF
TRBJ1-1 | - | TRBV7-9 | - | TGTGCCAGCAGCTCCGCCGTGGGGCAGGGTACTGAAGCTTTCTTT | CASSSAVGQGTEAFF
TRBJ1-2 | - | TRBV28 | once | TGTGCCAGCAGTACTAGTCACTATGGCTACACCTTC | CASSTSHYGYTF
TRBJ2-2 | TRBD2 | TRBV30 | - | TGTGCCTGGGCCAGGACTAGCGGGTGGACCGGGGAGCTGTTTTTT | CAWARTSGWTGELFF
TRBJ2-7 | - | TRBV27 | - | TGTGCCACTAGGGCGACAGTCTCTACCTACGAGCAGTACTTC | CATRATVSTYEQYF
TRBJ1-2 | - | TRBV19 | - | TGTGCCAGTAGCCTTGCGGCGGGGGTCTCTAACTATGGCTACACCTTC | CASSLAAGVSNYGYTF
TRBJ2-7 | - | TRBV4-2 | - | TGTGCCAGCAGCCCGCTCGGGACGAAAGCTACCGAGCAGTACTTC | CASSPLGTKATEQYF
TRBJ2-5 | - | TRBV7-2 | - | TGTGCCAGCAGCTGGGGCCTCGGAGAGACCCAGTACTTC | CASSWGLGETQYF
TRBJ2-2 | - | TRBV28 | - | TGTGCCAGCAGCCTTCCCAGGGTATCCCGCACCGGGGAGCTGTTTTTT | CASSLPRVSRTGELFF
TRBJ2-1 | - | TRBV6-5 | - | TGTGCCAGCGGGGTTAGCGATCGGAATGAGCAGTTCTTC | CASGVSDRNEQFF
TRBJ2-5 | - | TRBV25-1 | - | TGTGCCAGCAGCTCCCACATACAAGAGACCCAGTACTTC | CASSSHIQETQYF
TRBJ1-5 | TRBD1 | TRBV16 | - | TGTGCCAGCAGCCCTGGACAGGCCTTGGGCGGCAATCAGCCCCAGCATTTT | CASSPGQALGGNQPQHF
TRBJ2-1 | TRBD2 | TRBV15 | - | TGTGCCACCAGTTTCGGGGGGGACTACAATGAGCAGTTCTTC | CATSFGGDYNEQFF
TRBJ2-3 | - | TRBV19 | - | TGTGCCAGTAAAGCCAGGGGGGGAGGTACAGATACGCAGTATTTT | CASKARGGGTDTQYF
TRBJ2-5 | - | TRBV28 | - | TGTGCCAGCAGCCCCGGGGCAGTGGGACAAGAGACCCAGTACTTC | CASSPGAVGQETQYF
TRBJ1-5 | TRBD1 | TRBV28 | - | TGTGCCAGTCGCACCCCGGGACAGGCTAATCAGCCCCAGCATTTT | CASRTPGQANQPQHF
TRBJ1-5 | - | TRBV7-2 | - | TGTGCCAGCAGCTCCACGACAGGTATACATCAGCCCCAGCATTTT | CASSSTTGIHQPQHF
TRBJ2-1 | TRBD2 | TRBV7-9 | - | TGTGCCAGCAGACCAAAACCGGGACTAGTTATAAATGAGCAGTTCTTC | CASRPKPGLVINEQFF
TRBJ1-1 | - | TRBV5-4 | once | TGTGCCAGCAGCTTGGGCGGGACGGGTCCCTTTGAAGCTTTCTTT | CASSLGGTGPFEAFF